This TCR beta chain was recorded in a study of blood T cell repertoires in COVID-19. Data came from immunoSEQ multiplex PCR; TCRdb stores just in-frame clones and leaves some out. The table has some 270,000 clones, more than 85% seen once. This study enrolled people aged about 18 to 100 from about two dozen US geographic areas. The V and J ends lost 1 base and 5 bases respectively, with 8 bases between them. The CDR3 runs 14 residues. From germline, CDR1 is LGHDT and CDR2 YNNKEL (reference sequence). This rearrangement joins TRBV3-1 (or the pseudogene TRBV3-2) to TRBJ2-2; no clear D gene. This receptor was taken from a man aged 35 to 55 who had been exposed to COVID-19. The sequenced sample was PBMCs or T cells enriched from blood (not recorded which). The CDR3 is CASSQVPQTGELFF. The CDR3 bases are TGTGCCAGCAGCCAAGTCCCACAGACCGGGGAGCTGTTTTTT.